These T cell receptor beta chains were read from a single sample in a study of T cell responses to AZD1222 COVID-19 vaccine. Clones were sequenced by immunoSEQ multiplex PCR, and TCRdb holds only the in-frame ones, with some missing. The table shows around 200,000 clones, with 85% to 90% occurring only once. The starting material was peripheral blood, obtained on day 0 of AZD1222 vaccination. The receptors here all came from an adult in good health. The CDR3 runs from the conserved cysteine through the conserved F or W.

v_call	j_call	cdr3_length	cdr3_aa
TRBV7-2	TRBJ2-2	15	CASSLTGANTGELFF
TRBV7-2	TRBJ1-4	17	CASSLLFPSATNEKLFF
TRBV12-3/TRBV12-4	TRBJ2-1	13	CASSLEAATEQFF
TRBV7-2	TRBJ1-2	15	CASSLGHLTNYGYTF
TRBV5-6	TRBJ1-3	17	CASSRGALRFSGNTIYF
TRBV3-1/TRBV3-2	TRBJ1-4	13	CASSQGWGEKLFF
TRBV2	TRBJ1-3	15	CASSDRPRSGNTIYF
TRBV2	TRBJ1-2	13	CASSDRRGDGYTF
TRBV18	TRBJ2-7	12	CASSRETYEQYF
TRBV4-3	TRBJ2-2	15	CASSLVGQNTGELFF
TRBV9	TRBJ1-1	15	CASTPTPQASGAAFF
TRBV10-2	TRBJ1-2	13	CASKGQPAYGYTF
TRBV4-2	TRBJ2-2	15	CATSQVEGGAGELFF
TRBV6-4	TRBJ1-2	14	CASSEGQGSDGYTF
TRBV7-2	TRBJ1-1	15	CASSSNRGKGTEAFF
TRBV5-4	TRBJ1-1	15	CASSFPRGENTEAFF
TRBV4-2	TRBJ2-1	12	CASSQDYTEQFF
TRBV30	TRBJ1-2	13	CAWSVQPIYGYTF
TRBV30	TRBJ1-4	16	CAWSYPRTATNEKLFF
TRBV28	TRBJ1-6	16	CASSYAQGPSNSPLHF
TRBV29-1	TRBJ2-7	12	CSVAVSSYEQYF
TRBV6-5	TRBJ2-2	15	CASSYERGDTGELFF
TRBV19	TRBJ1-5	16	CASCGGGPMTNQPQHF
TRBV5-6	TRBJ2-1	15	CASSWGLADYNEQFF
TRBV30	TRBJ1-6	14	CAWSLDRDNSPLHF
TRBV6-6	TRBJ1-4	16	CASSYSTGQGREKLFF
TRBV10-3	TRBJ1-2	13	CAISDWQLYGYTF
TRBV5-4	TRBJ2-5	17	CASSLRGTGPRGETQYF
TRBV19	TRBJ2-4	13	CASRTDRANIQYF
TRBV7-2	TRBJ2-3	14	CASSLDGGADTQYF
TRBV30	TRBJ1-2	14	CAGTVRAWGYGYTF
TRBV30	TRBJ1-5	13	CAWSEGVDQPQHF
TRBV6-1	TRBJ1-2	14	CASSEANSPRGYTF
TRBV6-2/TRBV6-3	TRBJ2-5	15	CASSYKRTGQETQYF
TRBV2	TRBJ2-1	12	CASILAGVEQFF
TRBV7-2	TRBJ1-6	14	CASRDRGVGSPLHF
TRBV11-1	TRBJ2-5	14	CASSLGRSQETQYF
TRBV27	TRBJ2-2	13	CASKRTGRGELFF
TRBV5-4	TRBJ1-2	13	CASSLRQGYGYTF
TRBV29-1	TRBJ1-1	15	CSVGRVASFGTEAFF
TRBV30	TRBJ2-7	11	CATESSYEQYF
TRBV19	TRBJ2-1	16	CASTHAQGRSYNEQFF
TRBV2	TRBJ1-5	18	CASSESRGQGRSNQPQHF
TRBV10-3	TRBJ2-1	16	CAISELRQASYNEQFF
TRBV11-2	TRBJ2-7	11	CASSLVPGQYF
TRBV5-1	TRBJ2-7	14	CASSPTGGNYEQYF
TRBV28	TRBJ1-5	13	CASSTGGRQPQHF